These T cell receptor beta chains were read from a single sample in a study of vaccination and CD4 T cells after COVID-19. TCRdb used MiXCR to reprocess the PCR reads, holding one entry per CDR3 protein. The sample lists just under 20,000 distinct CDR3 sequences, around 52% occurring once. No antigens are known for them. The sequencing input was CD4+ T cells from blood, cultured in vitro. These receptors were collected from a human donor who had recovered from COVID-19. Both conserved end residues are part of each CDR3. A D gene is named only where the DNA matches it firmly.

V gene	J gene	D gene	CDR3 protein
TRBV27	TRBJ2-5	TRBD2	CASSLSASGGAETQYF
TRBV7-9	TRBJ2-3	TRBD2	CASSLDGAGAVDTQYF
TRBV4-1	TRBJ2-1	-	CASSQAPWDEQFF
TRBV11-2	TRBJ2-1	-	CASSLGGKLEQFF
TRBV20-1	TRBJ2-7	-	CSATTGSATEQYF
TRBV20-1	TRBJ2-7	-	CSARDPRQLNSYEQYF
TRBV7-9	TRBJ1-1	-	CASSKRTRGNTEAFF
TRBV9	TRBJ1-5	TRBD1	CASSAGQGYNQPQHF
TRBV7-7	TRBJ1-4	-	CASSLAQDEKLFF
TRBV6-5	TRBJ2-7	TRBD2	CASSYRYYRAGGPHEQYF
TRBV10-3	TRBJ2-7	TRBD1	CAISDSTGPEQYF
TRBV27	TRBJ2-7	-	CASSRPGGSYEQYF
TRBV2	TRBJ2-3	-	CASSKGTPHTDTQYF
TRBV29-1	TRBJ2-3	TRBD2	CSVDGGGTDTQYF
TRBV6-1	TRBJ1-6	TRBD1	CASKRSYDRGNSPLHF
TRBV20-1	TRBJ1-1	-	CSASVDRSTEAFF
TRBV7-2	TRBJ2-5	-	CASSSSGLQETQYF
TRBV28	TRBJ2-1	-	CASSLSGSFGGEQFF
TRBV7-9	TRBJ1-1	-	CASSLASGVGTEAFF
TRBV12-3/TRBV12-4	TRBJ2-7	-	CASSVGGGTYEQYF
TRBV30	TRBJ1-1	-	CAWSVWAGAFF
TRBV7-9	TRBJ2-1	-	CASSFSTRARSYNEQFF
TRBV20-1	TRBJ1-5	-	CSARKEMSNQPQHF
TRBV20-1	TRBJ1-5	TRBD1	CSASGNGQGNQPQHF
TRBV5-1	TRBJ2-7	TRBD1	CASSDGTGNEQYF
TRBV7-9	TRBJ2-5	-	CATQLQETQYF
TRBV7-8	TRBJ2-3	TRBD2	CASSSRELAGGPDTQYF
TRBV2	TRBJ1-2	TRBD1	CASSAMQGVDGYTF
TRBV7-9	TRBJ1-2	-	CASSLRGASDGYTF
TRBV24-1	TRBJ2-3	-	CATRGGRKGGNTDTQYF
TRBV27	TRBJ1-3	TRBD1	CASSSHRGYGNTIYF
TRBV20-1	TRBJ2-3	TRBD1	CSARLLTGGWTDTQYF
TRBV6-1	TRBJ2-7	TRBD1	CASSRSTGDYEQYF
TRBV7-8	TRBJ2-1	TRBD2	CASSPGGLAENYNEQFF
TRBV19	TRBJ2-7	TRBD1	CASSKTGGGSYEQYF
TRBV1	TRBJ1-6	-	CTSSQGQGTYNSPLHF
TRBV5-1	TRBJ2-5	TRBD1	CASSFGTAKETQYF
TRBV7-2	TRBJ1-2	-	CASSKALGVNYGYTF
TRBV20-1	TRBJ2-2	-	CSAIPPGLRSSGELFF
TRBV3-1	TRBJ2-2	-	CASSQQSYTPNTGELFF
TRBV30	TRBJ1-2	-	CAWGGAAARVGYTF
TRBV6-5	TRBJ1-5	-	CASSYSGGPRNQPQHF
TRBV21-1	TRBJ1-5	-	CASSSRGDSNSNQPQHF
TRBV19	TRBJ2-7	-	CASSIDRASYEQYF
TRBV5-8	TRBJ1-2	-	CASSLAGGTSNYGYTF
TRBV6-1	TRBJ2-7	TRBD2	CASSLYREGPSYEQYF
TRBV18	TRBJ2-5	TRBD2	CASSPGGETQYF
TRBV20-1	TRBJ2-7	TRBD2	CSARDLIAGGPTYEQYF